Below, 21 T cell receptor beta chains from the same sample are listed, as sequenced in a study of cytomegalovirus exposure and HLA in healthy donors. 60 Vbeta and 13 Jbeta primers were used in PCR. The repertoire was sequenced with immunoSEQ multiplex PCR; TCRdb's copy has only in-frame clones and lacks some. This table has 100,000 to 150,000 clones, approximately 80% appearing once. The sample taken for sequencing was PBMCs. The receptors come from a man aged 35 to 55 in good health and CMV-seronegative.

The rearrangement links TRBV30 to TRBJ1-2; D is unresolved. Per germline, CDR1 GTSNPN and CDR2 SVGIG (reference sequence). The CDR3 is made up of 13 amino acids. Trimming cost V 8 bases and J 6 bases, with 19 bases left between them. The CDR3 DNA sequence: TGTGCCGCAGTTGGCCCTCCCTCAAATGGCTACACCTTC. Amino acid sequence: CAAVGPPSNGYTF.

CDR3: CASSYQGGQPQHF. Here the CDR3 DNA reads TGTGCCAGCAGTTACCAGGGGGGTCAGCCCCAGCATTTT. The V call is TRBV6-6, the J call TRBJ1-5; 7 nucleotides align to TRBD1. The germline gives CDR1 MNHNY, CDR2 SVGAGI (reference sequence). The CDR3 totals 13 residues. V lost 2 bases, J lost 6 bases, and 1 base stayed unmatched.

The count of this clone is one. The chain couples TRBV19 to TRBJ2-7; a possible D gene is TRBD2 (5 bases). V lost 6 bases to trimming and J lost 3 bases, with 21 bases between them. Germline loops: CDR1 LNHDA, CDR2 SQIVND (reference sequence). CDR3 length: 16 amino acids. The CDR3 loop reads CASSPGLPRGLYEQYF. The DNA for the CDR3 is TGTGCCAGTAGCCCAGGACTCCCAAGAGGTCTCTACGAGCAGTACTTC.

The chain has TRBV18 and TRBJ1-6, with 7 bases matching TRBD1. This CDR3 is built from 15 residues. Looked up from germline, CDR1 is KGHSH and CDR2 is LQKENI. Trimming took 4 bases from V and 6 from J; bases not matched to a gene: 6. CDR3 bases: TGTGCCAGCTCACAAGGACAGGCTCCTAATTCACCCCTCCACTTT. Its translation is CASSQGQAPNSPLHF. Filled out from reference TRBV18 and TRBJ1-6, the complete variable domain reads NAGVMQNPRHLVRRRGQEARLRCSPMKGHSHVYWYRQLPEEGLKFMVYLQKENIIDESGMPKERFSAEFPKEGPSILRIQQVVRGDSAAYFCASSQGQAPNSPLHFGNGTRLTVT.

The chain uses TRBV27 and TRBJ2-5; D possibly corresponds to TRBD1 (6 bases). Trimming left V 3 bases short and J 4 bases short, with 15 bases between. The CDR3 is 15 amino acids. Germline V gives CDR1 MNHEY, CDR2 SMNVEV (reference sequence). Written as DNA, the CDR3 is TGTGCCAGCAGTTTCTATCCAGGGGTTGCAGAGACCCAGTACTTC. Its protein is CASSFYPGVAETQYF.

The rearrangement uses TRBV5-4 and TRBJ1-1; weak D call: TRBD1 (6 bases). From germline, CDR1 is SGHNT and CDR2 YYREEE (reference sequence). The CDR3 covers 14 residues. The ends were cut back, 0 bases at V and 0 bases at J, with 6 bases in the middle. The CDR3 sequence: CASSLGQVNTEAFF. As DNA, the CDR3 is TGTGCCAGCAGCTTGGGACAGGTGAACACTGAAGCTTTCTTT.

The chain combines TRBV2 with TRBJ1-5; 11 bases are a match to TRBD1. Germline assignment: CDR1 SNHLY and CDR2 FYNNEI. V lost 6 bases to trimming and J lost 9 bases; unmatched junction nucleotides: 4. CDR3 length: 13 amino acids. CDR3 nucleotide sequence: TGTGCCAGCAGATGGACAGGGGGCGCGCCCCAGCATTTT. Translating it yields CASRWTGGAPQHF.

The V and J genes are TRBV19 and TRBJ1-5; D perhaps matches TRBD1 (6 bases). V was shortened by 3 bases and J by 7 bases, with 13 bases between the two germline ends. The germline V gene encodes CDR1 LNHDA and CDR2 SQIVND (reference sequence). There are 14 residues in the CDR3. CDR3: CASSMPPRGQPQHF. The CDR3 DNA reads TGTGCCAGTAGTATGCCCCCCAGGGGCCAGCCCCAGCATTTT.

CDR3 region: CASSERLASGEQYF. DNA for the CDR3: TGCGCCAGCAGTGAAAGACTCGCCTCGGGGGAGCAGTACTTC. The chain joins TRBV10-1 to TRBJ2-7; possible D gene TRBD2, 5 bases. Germline V lookup: CDR1 WNHNN, CDR2 SYGVQD (reference sequence). There are 14 residues in the CDR3. Deletions cut 3 bases from V and 7 bases from J, with 16 bases between.

This clone appeared a few times. The genes are TRBV19 and TRBJ1-4; D ambiguous. Germline V gives CDR1 LNHDA, CDR2 SQIVND (reference sequence). V was pared by 3 bases and J by 7 bases, with 6 bases between. This CDR3 comprises 12 residues. CDR3 sequence reads: CASSIRGEKLFF. The CDR3 region has the DNA TGTGCCAGTAGTATCAGAGGTGAAAAACTGTTTTTT.

This clone was recorded a few times. The J gene is TRBJ1-4, the V gene TRBV7-9; 9 nucleotides match TRBD1. CDR1 and CDR2 from the germline V gene are SEHNR and FQNEAQ (reference sequence). V lost 1 base to trimming and J lost 8 bases; unmatched junction nucleotides: 5. The CDR3 sequence is 15 residues long. The CDR3 nucleotides read TGTGCCAGCAGCTTAGGTGGGACAGGGAAGGAAAAACTGTTTTTT. It yields the protein CASSLGGTGKEKLFF.

The chain recombines TRBV5-1 with TRBJ1-4; D is perhaps TRBD1 (5 bases). This CDR3 comprises 14 residues. The germline gives CDR1 SGHRS, CDR2 YFSETQ. Trimming left V 0 bases short and J 4 bases short, with 7 bases between. CDR3 in amino acids: CASSLGGGNEKLFF. For the CDR3, the DNA is TGCGCCAGCAGCTTGGGCGGGGGTAATGAAAAACTGTTTTTT.

The V gene is TRBV5-4, the J gene TRBJ2-5, with D unresolved. V gave up 0 bases and J gave up 5 bases, with 11 bases separating them. From germline, CDR1 is SGHNT and CDR2 YYREEE (reference sequence). This CDR3 has 14 residues. The chain's CDR3 is CASSLAALEETQYF. The DNA of the CDR3 is TGTGCCAGCAGCTTGGCCGCCCTGGAGGAGACCCAGTACTTC. The full variable domain, completed using reference TRBV5-4 and TRBJ2-5, is ETGVTQSPTHLIKTRGQQVTLRCSSQSGHNTVSWYQQALGQGPQFIFQYYREEENGRGNFPPRFSGLQFPNYSSELNVNALELDDSALYLCASSLAALEETQYFGPGTRLLVL.

The V and J genes are TRBV9 and TRBJ1-4, with 11 bases fitting TRBD1. This CDR3 spans 17 amino acids. The germline V gene has CDR1 SGDLS and CDR2 YYNGEE. V trimming: 4 bases; J trimming: 3 bases; junction bases outside the gene matches: 8. CDR3 loop: CASSISGTGGANEKLFF. The CDR3 region has the DNA TGTGCCAGCAGCATCTCCGGGACAGGGGGAGCTAATGAAAAACTGTTTTTT.

V gene TRBV11-2 combines with J gene TRBJ2-7, with TRBD1 matching 8 bases. The CDR3 is 12 amino acids. Per the germline V gene, CDR1 is SGHAT and CDR2 is FQNNGV. Trimming took 6 bases from V and 6 from J; bases not matched to a gene: 4. The CDR3: CASRPQGGEQYF. The CDR3 coding sequence is TGTGCCAGCAGACCACAGGGGGGCGAGCAGTACTTC. Filled out from reference TRBV11-2 and TRBJ2-7, the complete variable domain reads EAGVAQSPRYKIIEKRQSVAFWCNPISGHATLYWYQQILGQGPKLLIQFQNNGVVDDSQLPKDRFSAERLKGVDSTLKIQPAKLEDSAVYLCASRPQGGEQYFGPGTRLTVT.

The chain combines TRBV7-9 with TRBJ2-2, with TRBD2 matching 9 bases. Germline V gene sequence: CDR1 SEHNR, CDR2 FQNEAQ (reference sequence). Unmatched junction bases numbered 9, after V lost 5 bases and J lost 5 bases. The CDR3 contains 16 residues. DNA of the CDR3: TGTGCCAGCAGCCATCAAATACTAGCGGGTACCGGGGAGCTGTTTTTT. It is translated as CASSHQILAGTGELFF.

The V and J genes are TRBV19 and TRBJ1-6; D unresolved. From germline, CDR1 is LNHDA and CDR2 SQIVND (reference sequence). Trimming shortened V by 5 bases and J by 7 bases, and 15 bases separated the two germline ends. The CDR3 spans 15 residues. The chain's CDR3 is CASSVRDRWNSPLHF. The DNA of the CDR3 is TGTGCCAGTAGTGTGAGGGATCGGTGGAATTCACCCCTCCACTTT.

V is TRBV5-1 and J is TRBJ2-1, with D perhaps matching TRBD1 (6 bases). V was cut by 3 bases and J by 10 bases, with 17 bases left in between. CDR3 length: 14 residues. Germline values: CDR1 SGHRS, CDR2 YFSETQ. The CDR3 sequence is CASSSAQGPGEQFF. CDR3 DNA: TGCGCCAGCAGCTCAGCCCAGGGGCCCGGGGAGCAGTTCTTC.

The J gene is TRBJ2-7, the V gene TRBV5-1; 8 bases map to TRBD1. From germline, CDR1 is SGHRS and CDR2 YFSETQ. V lost 4 bases, J lost 3 bases, and 3 bases stayed unmatched. This CDR3 spans 13 amino acids. The CDR3: CASSAGQGYEQYF. Here the CDR3 DNA reads TGCGCCAGCAGCGCCGGACAGGGCTACGAGCAGTACTTC.

The gene calls are TRBV5-1 and TRBJ2-5; maybe TRBD2 (5 bases). In germline, CDR1 is SGHRS, CDR2 YFSETQ. This CDR3 spans 18 amino acids. V was trimmed by 3 bases and J by 4 bases, leaving 25 bases between them. In nucleotides, the CDR3 is TGCGCCAGCAGCTCGGGTTTTATTACTGGGGAGCGCAGAGAGACCCAGTACTTC. Its translation is CASSSGFITGERRETQYF.

This chain connects TRBV27 to TRBJ2-7; D is possibly TRBD2 (6 bases). The V end lost 3 bases, the J end lost 6 bases, and 33 bases lay between the germline ends. This CDR3 is 20 amino acids long. Per germline, CDR1 MNHEY and CDR2 SMNVEV (reference sequence). The CDR3 loop is CASSLRPPSVGGSARSEQYF. CDR3 coding DNA: TGTGCCAGCAGTTTGCGGCCCCCCAGTGTTGGAGGGAGCGCAAGAAGCGAGCAGTACTTC.